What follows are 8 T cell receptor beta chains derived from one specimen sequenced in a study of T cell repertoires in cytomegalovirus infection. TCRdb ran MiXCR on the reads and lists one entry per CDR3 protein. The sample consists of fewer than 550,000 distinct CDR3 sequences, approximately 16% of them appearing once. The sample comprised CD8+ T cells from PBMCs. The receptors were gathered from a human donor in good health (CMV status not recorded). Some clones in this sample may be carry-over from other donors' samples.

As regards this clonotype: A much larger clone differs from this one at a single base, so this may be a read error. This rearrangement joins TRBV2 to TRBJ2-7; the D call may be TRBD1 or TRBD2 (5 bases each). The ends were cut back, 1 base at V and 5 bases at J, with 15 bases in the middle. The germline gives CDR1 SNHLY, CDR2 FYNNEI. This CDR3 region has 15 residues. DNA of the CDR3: TGTGCCAGCAGTGAAGACCGGGGCACGCATGACGAGCAGTACTTC. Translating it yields CASSEDRGTHDEQYF. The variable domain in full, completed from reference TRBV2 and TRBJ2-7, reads EPEVTQTPSHQVTQMGQEVILRCVPISNHLYFYWYRQILGQKVEFLVSFYNNEISEKSEIFDDQFSVERPDGSNFTLKIRSTKLEDSAMYFCASSEDRGTHDEQYFGPGTRLTVT.

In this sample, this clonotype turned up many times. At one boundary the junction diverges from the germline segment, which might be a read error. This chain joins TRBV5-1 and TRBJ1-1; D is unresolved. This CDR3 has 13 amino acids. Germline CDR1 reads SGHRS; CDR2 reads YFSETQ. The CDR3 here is CASSLEENTEAFF. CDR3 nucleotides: TGTGCCAGCAGCTTGGAGGAGAACACTGAAGCTTTCTTT.

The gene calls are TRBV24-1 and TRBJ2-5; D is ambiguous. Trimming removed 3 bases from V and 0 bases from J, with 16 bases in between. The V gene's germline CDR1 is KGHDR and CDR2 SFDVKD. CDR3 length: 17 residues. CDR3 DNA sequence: TGTGCCACCAGTGATCCCCTATCTGGGTCTCACCAAGAGACCCAGTACTTC. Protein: CATSDPLSGSHQETQYF.

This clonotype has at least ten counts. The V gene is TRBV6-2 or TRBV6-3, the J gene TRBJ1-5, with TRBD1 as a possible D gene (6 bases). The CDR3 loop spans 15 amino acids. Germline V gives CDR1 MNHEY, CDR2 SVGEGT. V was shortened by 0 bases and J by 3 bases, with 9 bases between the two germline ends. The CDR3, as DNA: TGTGCCAGCAGTTACTCACAGGGCCACAATCAGCCCCAGCATTTT. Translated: CASSYSQGHNQPQHF.

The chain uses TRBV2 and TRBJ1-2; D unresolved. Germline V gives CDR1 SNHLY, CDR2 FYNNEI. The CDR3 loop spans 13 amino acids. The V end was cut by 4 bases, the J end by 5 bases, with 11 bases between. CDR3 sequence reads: CASSGRPAYGYTF. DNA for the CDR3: TGTGCCAGCAGTGGTCGGCCAGCTTATGGCTACACCTTC.

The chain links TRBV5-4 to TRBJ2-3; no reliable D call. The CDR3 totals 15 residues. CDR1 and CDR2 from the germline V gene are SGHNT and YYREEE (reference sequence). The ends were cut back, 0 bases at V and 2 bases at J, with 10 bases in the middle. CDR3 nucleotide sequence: TGTGCCAGCAGCTTGGACAAAATAATCACAGATACGCAGTATTTT. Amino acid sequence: CASSLDKIITDTQYF. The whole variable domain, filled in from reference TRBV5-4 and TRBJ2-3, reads ETGVTQSPTHLIKTRGQQVTLRCSSQSGHNTVSWYQQALGQGPQFIFQYYREEENGRGNFPPRFSGLQFPNYSSELNVNALELDDSALYLCASSLDKIITDTQYFGPGTRLTVL.

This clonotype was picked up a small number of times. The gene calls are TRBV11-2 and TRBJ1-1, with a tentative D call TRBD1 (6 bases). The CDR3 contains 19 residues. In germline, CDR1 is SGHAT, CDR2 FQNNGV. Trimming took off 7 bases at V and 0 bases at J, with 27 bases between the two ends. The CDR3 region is CASKHPGGRSPSMNTEAFF. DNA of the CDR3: TGTGCCAGCAAGCATCCTGGGGGGCGATCCCCCTCTATGAACACTGAAGCTTTCTTT. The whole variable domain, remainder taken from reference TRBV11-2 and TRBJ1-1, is EAGVAQSPRYKIIEKRQSVAFWCNPISGHATLYWYQQILGQGPKLLIQFQNNGVVDDSQLPKDRFSAERLKGVDSTLKIQPAKLEDSAVYLCASKHPGGRSPSMNTEAFFGQGTRLTVV.

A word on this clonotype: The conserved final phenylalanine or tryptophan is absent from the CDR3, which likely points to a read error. CDR3 amino acids: CASILQGSNQPQHC. As DNA, the CDR3 is TGTGCCAGTATCTTACAGGGTAGCAATCAGCCCCAGCATTGT. The chain employs TRBV19 and TRBJ1-5; the D gene is possibly TRBD1 (6 bases). Trimming cost V 7 bases and J 0 bases, with 10 bases left between them. Germline CDR1 reads LNHDA; CDR2 reads SQIVND (reference sequence). This CDR3 has 14 amino acids.